This TCR beta chain was retrieved from a study of blood T cell repertoires in COVID-19. Turning to the study itself: T cells, B-cell-depleted T cells, or PBMCs provided the cDNA or gDNA that served as material.

Germline V gene sequence: CDR1 KGHDR, CDR2 SFDVKD. CDR3 size: 16 residues. With V trimmed by 7 bases and J by 6 bases, 9 bases remained unmatched. It was during active infection that Seattle patients were enrolled and then longitudinally followed. Per the authors' pipeline: Estimation of nucleated cell counts relied on the amplification of reference gene primers. The method was immunoSEQ multiplex PCR; TCRdb's version includes in-frame clones alone and lacks a portion of them. D and trimming were read from the DNA, whereas the V and J calls and clone size are those reported in that table. The repertoire consists of 250,000 to 400,000 clones, with approximately 88% occurring once and the leading ten covering approximately 1.6%.

The sequencing input was peripheral blood. The chain employs TRBV24-1 and TRBJ1-5; TRBD1 aligns across 12 bases. This TCR was sampled from a woman aged 25 to 39 with COVID-19, enrolled during active disease. This chain's CDR3 is CATRNGDRGLSQPQHF. Here the CDR3 DNA reads TGTGCCACCAGAAATGGGGACAGGGGGCTTAGTCAGCCCCAGCATTTT.